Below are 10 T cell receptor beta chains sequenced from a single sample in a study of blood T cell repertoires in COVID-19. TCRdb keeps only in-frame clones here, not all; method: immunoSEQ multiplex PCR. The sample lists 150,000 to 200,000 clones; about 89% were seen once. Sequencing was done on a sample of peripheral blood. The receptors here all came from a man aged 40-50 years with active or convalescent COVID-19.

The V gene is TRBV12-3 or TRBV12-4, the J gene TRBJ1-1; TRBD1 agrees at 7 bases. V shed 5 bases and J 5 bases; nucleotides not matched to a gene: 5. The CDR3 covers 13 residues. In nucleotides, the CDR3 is TGTGCCAGCAGTGCGACAGGGAAGACTGAAGCTTTCTTT. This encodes CASSATGKTEAFF.

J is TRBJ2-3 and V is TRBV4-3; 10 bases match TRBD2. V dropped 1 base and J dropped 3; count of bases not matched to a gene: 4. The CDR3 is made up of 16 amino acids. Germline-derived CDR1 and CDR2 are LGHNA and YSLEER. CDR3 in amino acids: CASSQGLAGRTDTQYF. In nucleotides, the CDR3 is TGCGCCAGCAGCCAAGGACTAGCGGGCAGGACAGATACGCAGTATTTT.

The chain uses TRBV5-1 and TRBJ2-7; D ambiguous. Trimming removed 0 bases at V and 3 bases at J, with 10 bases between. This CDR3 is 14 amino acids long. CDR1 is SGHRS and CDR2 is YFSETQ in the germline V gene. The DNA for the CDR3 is TGCGCCAGCAGCTTGGGGCAGGAACTCTACGAGCAGTACTTC. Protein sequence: CASSLGQELYEQYF.

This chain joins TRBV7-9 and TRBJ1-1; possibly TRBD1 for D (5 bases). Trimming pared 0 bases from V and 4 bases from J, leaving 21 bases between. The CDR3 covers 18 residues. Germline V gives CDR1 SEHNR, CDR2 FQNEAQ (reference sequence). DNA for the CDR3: TGTGCCAGCAGCTTAGCTTTCCGGGGGAGAGGAGAGGGCACTGAAGCTTTCTTT. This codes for CASSLAFRGRGEGTEAFF.

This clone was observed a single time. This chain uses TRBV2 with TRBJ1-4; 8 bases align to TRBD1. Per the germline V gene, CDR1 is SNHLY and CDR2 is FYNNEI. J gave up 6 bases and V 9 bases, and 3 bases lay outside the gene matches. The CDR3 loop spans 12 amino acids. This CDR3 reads CASRQGYEKLFF. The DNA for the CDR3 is TGTGCCAGTCGACAGGGGTATGAAAAACTGTTTTTT.

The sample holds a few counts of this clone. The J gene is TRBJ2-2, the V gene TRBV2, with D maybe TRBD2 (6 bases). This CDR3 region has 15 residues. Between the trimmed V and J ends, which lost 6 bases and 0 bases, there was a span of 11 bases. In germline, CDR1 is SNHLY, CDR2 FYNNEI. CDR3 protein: CASRGGTANTGELFF. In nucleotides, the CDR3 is TGTGCCAGCAGGGGCGGGACCGCGAACACCGGGGAGCTGTTTTTT.

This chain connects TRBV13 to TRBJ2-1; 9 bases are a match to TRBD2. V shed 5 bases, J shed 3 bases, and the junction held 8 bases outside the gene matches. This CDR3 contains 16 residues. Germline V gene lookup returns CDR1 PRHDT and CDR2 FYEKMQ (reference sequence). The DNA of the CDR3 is TGTGCCAGCAGCATCCCAGCGGGGGGCTTCTACAATGAGCAGTTCTTC. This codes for CASSIPAGGFYNEQFF.

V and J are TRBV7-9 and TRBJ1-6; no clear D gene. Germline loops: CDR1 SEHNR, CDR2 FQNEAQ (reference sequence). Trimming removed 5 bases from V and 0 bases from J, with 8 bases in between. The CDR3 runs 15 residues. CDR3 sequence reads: CASSRESSYNSPLHF. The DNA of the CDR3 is TGTGCCAGCAGCCGGGAGAGCTCCTATAATTCACCCCTCCACTTT.

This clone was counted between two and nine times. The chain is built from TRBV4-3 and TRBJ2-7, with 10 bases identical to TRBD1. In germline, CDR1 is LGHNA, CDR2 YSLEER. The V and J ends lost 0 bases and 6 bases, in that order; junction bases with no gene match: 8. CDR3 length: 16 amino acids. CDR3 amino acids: CASSQERTGGLGEQYF. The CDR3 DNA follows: TGCGCCAGCAGCCAAGAAAGGACAGGGGGTTTAGGCGAGCAGTACTTC.

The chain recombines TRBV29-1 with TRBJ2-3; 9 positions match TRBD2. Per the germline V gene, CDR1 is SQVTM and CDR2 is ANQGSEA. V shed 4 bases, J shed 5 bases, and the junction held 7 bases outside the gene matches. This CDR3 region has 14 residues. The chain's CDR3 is CSVVASGAGDTQYF. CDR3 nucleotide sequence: TGCAGCGTTGTGGCTAGCGGGGCCGGAGATACGCAGTATTTT.